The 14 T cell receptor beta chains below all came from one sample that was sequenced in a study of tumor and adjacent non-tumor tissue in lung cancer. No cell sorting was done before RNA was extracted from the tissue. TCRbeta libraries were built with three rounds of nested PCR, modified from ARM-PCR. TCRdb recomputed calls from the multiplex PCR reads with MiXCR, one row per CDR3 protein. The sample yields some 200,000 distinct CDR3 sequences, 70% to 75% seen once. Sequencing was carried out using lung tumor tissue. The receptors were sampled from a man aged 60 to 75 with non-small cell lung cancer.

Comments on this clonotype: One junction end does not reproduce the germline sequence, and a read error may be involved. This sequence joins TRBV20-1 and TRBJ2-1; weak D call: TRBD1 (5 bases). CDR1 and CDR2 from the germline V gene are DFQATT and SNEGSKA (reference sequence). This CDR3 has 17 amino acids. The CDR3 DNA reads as TGCAGTGTTAGAGATAGTGGGATCAGGACATCCTACAATGAGCAGTTCTTC. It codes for CSVRDSGIRTSYNEQFF.

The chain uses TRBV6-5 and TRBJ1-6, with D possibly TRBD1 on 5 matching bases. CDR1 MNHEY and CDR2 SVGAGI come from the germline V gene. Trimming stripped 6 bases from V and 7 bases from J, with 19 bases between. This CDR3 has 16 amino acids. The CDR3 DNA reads TGTGCCAGCAGGGGCCCCGGGATAGGGGACAATTCACCCCTCCACTTT. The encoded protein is CASRGPGIGDNSPLHF.

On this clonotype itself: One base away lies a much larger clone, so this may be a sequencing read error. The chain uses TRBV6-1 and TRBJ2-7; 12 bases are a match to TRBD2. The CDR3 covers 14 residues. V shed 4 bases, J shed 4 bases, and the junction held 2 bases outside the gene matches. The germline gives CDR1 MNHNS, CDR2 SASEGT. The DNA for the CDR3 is TGTGCCAGCAGTGTACTAGCGGGGGGTTACGAGCAGTACTTC. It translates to CASSVLAGGYEQYF.

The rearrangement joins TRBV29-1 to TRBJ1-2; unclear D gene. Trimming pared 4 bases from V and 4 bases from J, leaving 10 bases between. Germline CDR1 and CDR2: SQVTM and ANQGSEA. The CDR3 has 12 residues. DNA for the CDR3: TGCAGCGTTGTGAGGATAGGCTATGGCTACACCTTC. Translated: CSVVRIGYGYTF.

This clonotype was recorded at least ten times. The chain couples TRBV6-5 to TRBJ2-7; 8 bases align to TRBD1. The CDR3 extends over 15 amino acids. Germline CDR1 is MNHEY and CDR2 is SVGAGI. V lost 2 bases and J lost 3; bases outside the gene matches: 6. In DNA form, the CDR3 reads TGTGCCAGCAGTTACCTGGACAGGGAGTACTACGAGCAGTACTTC. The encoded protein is CASSYLDREYYEQYF.

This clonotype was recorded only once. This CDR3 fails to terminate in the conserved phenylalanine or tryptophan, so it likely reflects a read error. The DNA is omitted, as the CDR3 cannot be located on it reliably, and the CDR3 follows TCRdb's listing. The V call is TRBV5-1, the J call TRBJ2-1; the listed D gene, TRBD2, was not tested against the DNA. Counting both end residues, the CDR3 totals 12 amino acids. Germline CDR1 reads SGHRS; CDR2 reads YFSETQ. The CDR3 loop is CASSRSSAVHFL.

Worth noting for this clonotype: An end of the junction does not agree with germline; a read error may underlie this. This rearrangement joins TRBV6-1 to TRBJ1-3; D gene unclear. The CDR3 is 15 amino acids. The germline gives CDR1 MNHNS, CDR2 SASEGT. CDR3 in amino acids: CASSEVSGSGDTIYF. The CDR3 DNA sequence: TGTGCCAGCAGTGAAGTTTCCGGGAGTGGAGACACCATATATTTT.

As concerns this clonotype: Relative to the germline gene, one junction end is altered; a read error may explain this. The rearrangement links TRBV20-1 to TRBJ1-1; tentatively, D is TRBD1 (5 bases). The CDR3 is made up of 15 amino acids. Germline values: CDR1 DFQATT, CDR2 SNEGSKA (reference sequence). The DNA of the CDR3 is TGTAGTGCCACGATGATAGGGGCTCGGGACACTGAAGCTTTCTTT. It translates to CSATMIGARDTEAFF.

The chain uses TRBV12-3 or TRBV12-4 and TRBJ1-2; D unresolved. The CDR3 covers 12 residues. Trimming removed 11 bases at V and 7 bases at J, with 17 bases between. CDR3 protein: CACTPLRTGYTF. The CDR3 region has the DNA TGTGCCTGCACTCCTCTGAGGACTGGCTACACCTTC.

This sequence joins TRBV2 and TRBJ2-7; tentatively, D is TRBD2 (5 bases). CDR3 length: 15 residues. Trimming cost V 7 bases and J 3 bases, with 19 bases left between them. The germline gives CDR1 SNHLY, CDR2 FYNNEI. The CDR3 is CASNFEAERNYEQYF. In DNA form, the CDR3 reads TGTGCCAGCAATTTCGAAGCGGAACGAAACTACGAGCAGTACTTC.

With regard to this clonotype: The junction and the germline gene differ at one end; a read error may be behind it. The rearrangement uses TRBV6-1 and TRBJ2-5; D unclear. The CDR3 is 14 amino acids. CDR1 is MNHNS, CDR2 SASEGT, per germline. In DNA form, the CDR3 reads TGTGGCAGCAGTGAGAGAGGCTACTTGGATACCCAGTACTTC. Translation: CGSSERGYLDTQYF.

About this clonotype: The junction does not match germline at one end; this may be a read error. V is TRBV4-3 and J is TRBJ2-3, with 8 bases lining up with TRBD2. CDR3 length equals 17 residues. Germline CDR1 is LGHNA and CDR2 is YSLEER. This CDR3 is CTSSLLPGGNHTDTQYF. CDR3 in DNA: TGCACCAGCAGCCTCCTACCGGGGGGGAATCACACAGATACGCAGTATTTT.

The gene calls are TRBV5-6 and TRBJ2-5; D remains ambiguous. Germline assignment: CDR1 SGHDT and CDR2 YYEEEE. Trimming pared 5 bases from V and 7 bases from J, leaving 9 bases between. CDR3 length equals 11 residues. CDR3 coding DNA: TGTGCCAGCAGGTTGTATGGGACCCAGTACTTC. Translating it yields CASRLYGTQYF.

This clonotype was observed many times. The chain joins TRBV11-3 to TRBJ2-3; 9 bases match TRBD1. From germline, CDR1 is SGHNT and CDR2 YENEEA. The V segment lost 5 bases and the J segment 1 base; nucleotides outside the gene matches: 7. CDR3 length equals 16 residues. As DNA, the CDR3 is TGTGCCAGCAGCCAAACAGGGGGCACTGGCACAGATACGCAGTATTTT. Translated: CASSQTGGTGTDTQYF.